This TCR beta chain was captured by sequencing in a study of CD8+CD57+ T cells in acquired aplastic anemia. At the level of the study: Each DNA sample taken from sorted CD4+ and CD8+ cells came to about 3.2 ug on average. Findings and caveats of the study: Nearly 30 CD8+ CDR3 sequences were shared between patients and controls.

Researchers used genomic DNA as the template to profile TCR beta VDJ and CDR3. Each CDR3 protein is one row after TCRdb ran MiXCR on the reads. The sample lists fewer than 200,000 distinct CDR3 sequences, around 50% occurring once. Flow cytometry had shown expanded CD8+CD57+ cells in the patients chosen for sequencing. Patients were untreated when blood was sampled. The CDR3 covers 13 residues. Deletions cut 5 bases from V and 2 bases from J, with 9 bases between. Germline values: CDR1 LGHDT, CDR2 YNNKEL (reference sequence). There are a few counts of this clonotype. Its antigen is currently unknown. The sequencing input was sorted CD4+, CD8+, or CD8+CD57+ T cells (not recorded which) from PBMCs. This rearrangement joins TRBV3-1 to TRBJ1-2; D unresolved. The sequence was obtained from a human donor with aplastic anemia. As DNA, the CDR3 is TGTGCCAGCAGCTTTCAGAAAAACTATGGCTACACCTTC. It translates to CASSFQKNYGYTF.